Included here is one T cell receptor beta chain sequence, with context. The target antigen is unknown. The time point was: newly diagnosed GD, antithyroid drugs for less than 3 months. Researchers made the TCR library from RNA that was extracted from PBMCs. The CDR3 has 13 residues. CDR1 is KGHSH, CDR2 LQKENI, per germline. V was pared by 8 bases and J by 4 bases, with 4 bases of the junction left unmatched. This specimen comes from a study of regulatory T cells in long-lasting Graves disease. Study overall: The study enrolled newly diagnosed Graves' patients on antithyroid drugs under 3 months.

Relying on iRepertoire HTBI primers and Arm-PCR of CDR3 regions, the team built TCR beta libraries. A single record per CDR3 protein comes from TCRdb applying MiXCR to the multiplex PCR reads. The data hold 600,000 to 650,000 distinct CDR3 sequences, with around 17% observed a single time. Broader study findings: It was in persistent disease that TRBV28, TRBJ1-2 and TRBJ2-5 were favored.

These same data were also listed under a study on T cells in Graves' hyperthyroidism and ophthalmopathy.

The starting material was peripheral blood mononuclear cells (PBMCs), obtained at new diagnosis, from a patient treated with antithyroid drugs. V usage is TRBV18 and J usage is TRBJ1-1, with TRBD1 matching over 10 bases. This receptor was taken from a woman under 40 with Graves disease. CDR3 amino acids: CASGTGVVTEAFF. CDR3 nucleotides: TGTGCCAGCGGGACAGGGGTGGTCACTGAAGCTTTCTTT.